Only a few counts were recorded for the clone carrying this T cell receptor beta chain. The data were taken from a study of blood T cells in healthy people across ages. Germline V lookup: CDR1 MNHEY, CDR2 SVGAGI. CDR3 size: 17 residues. V gave up 2 bases and J gave up 5 bases; unmatched junction bases: 5. Alongside a J-beta primer mix, a sample-barcoded 5' primer served in a second PCR lasting about 7 to 12 cycles. Every individual sample yielded 2.5 million or more paired-end reads (each containing CDR3). MiXCR was run by TCRdb on the 5' RACE reads, yielding one entry per CDR3 protein. This sample has about 780,000 distinct CDR3 sequences, with roughly 25% found just once. The same sample was also studied in work on T cells of mothers and their children.

This TCR derives from a boy between 10 and 17 years old in good health. V gene TRBV6-5 combines with J gene TRBJ2-1; 14 positions agree with TRBD2. The material sequenced was blood. CDR3 bases: TGTGCCAGCAGTTACGGACTAGCGGGGGGTTTCGACAATGAGCAGTTCTTC. Its translation: CASSYGLAGGFDNEQFF.